This TCR beta chain was recovered during a study of neurological immune-mediated disorders. Study conclusions and caveats: The highest TCR clonal expansion occurred in HTLV-1-associated myelopathy; multiple sclerosis fell below healthy controls. The study phylogenetically grouped the repertoires of 18 of 34 multiple sclerosis patients into one related-CDR3 cluster, a possible signature.

Time point meaning: longitudinal time-point 2. Unsorted libraries were derived from 2 million PBMCs stored at -80 C. The authors produced cDNA by 5'RACE using 10-nucleotide random UMIs. MiXCR, run by TCRdb on the 5' RACE reads, gives a single entry per CDR3 protein. The sample comprises approximately 80,000 distinct CDR3 sequences, about 5% of which are singletons, and 7.9% rests with the top ten. Comment on this clonotype: Its antigen is as yet unknown. This sequence may be a read error, since a much larger clone differs from it by one base.

This CDR3 has 14 residues. CDR1 SGHAT and CDR2 FQNNGV come from the germline V gene. V shed 4 bases and J 10 bases; nucleotides not matched to a gene: 7. The receptor was derived from a woman in her sixties or seventies with multiple sclerosis. The material sequenced was PBMCs. V is TRBV11-2 and J is TRBJ2-2, with 9 bases lining up with TRBD1. DNA of the CDR3: TGTGCCAGCAGCTCGGACAGGGGTCACGTGGAGCTGTTTTTT. Translated, it gives CASSSDRGHVELFF.